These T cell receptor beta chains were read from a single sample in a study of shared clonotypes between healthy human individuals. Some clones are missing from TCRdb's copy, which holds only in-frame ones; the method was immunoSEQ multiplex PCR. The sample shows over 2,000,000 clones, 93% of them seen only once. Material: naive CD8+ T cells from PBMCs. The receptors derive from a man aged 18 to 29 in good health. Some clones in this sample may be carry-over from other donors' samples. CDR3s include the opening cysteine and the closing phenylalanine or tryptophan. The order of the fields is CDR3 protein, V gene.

CASSVVASLTYNEQFF | TRBV9
CASSIGAGQETQYF | TRBV19
CASSPRQVATNEKLFF | TRBV4-3
CASSVGTGGTYEQYF | TRBV9
CASSYTGGGKDTQYF | TRBV6-6
CASNERGLDGELFF | TRBV9
CASSFAGGPINEQYF | TRBV5-4
CASSEGTGAGELFF | TRBV2
CASSPGTGGDEQFF | TRBV5-1
CASSFQGPTYYEQYF | TRBV27
CASSVYRGRGYEQYF | TRBV2
CASSPGRTYYEQYF | TRBV6-6
CASSPGWGGSYEQYF | TRBV11-2
CASSDHPGTPQYF | TRBV7-3
CASSVETGRETQYF | TRBV9
CASSPRALADTEAFF | TRBV5-1
CASSPVDRGSYNEQFF | TRBV9
CATSRGRATGELFF | TRBV15
CASSLDRVTYGYTF | TRBV13
CASSPPGSSGTNTGELFF | TRBV9
CASSADRGLTDTQYF | TRBV9
CASSETARISYEQYF | TRBV6-1
CASSSQGSYNEQFF | TRBV25-1
CASSSGTGPNQPQHF | TRBV5-8
CASSPTGDKQTYEQYF | TRBV7-8
CASSLEGLGETQYF | TRBV28
CASSLVLGLAGFDMFF | TRBV7-9
CASSDSLPGIRYEQYF | TRBV2